Below, 32 T cell receptor beta chains from the same sample are listed, as sequenced in a study of beta chain features in type 1 diabetes. The sequenced template was cDNA made from the entire isolated RNA. The table came from immunoSEQ multiplex PCR; TCRdb's copy has only in-frame clones and leaves some out. Among about half a million clones, approximately 10% were seen once, and the ten largest hold about 0.042%. Sequenced sample: naive CD4+ T cells from blood. The receptors shown here come from a woman under 30 in good health.

The rearrangement uses TRBV7-3 and TRBJ2-6; D remains unclear. The CDR3 is 16 residues long. V was trimmed by 1 base and J by 2 bases, leaving 9 bases between them. Germline CDR1 reads SGHTA; CDR2 reads FQGTGA. The CDR3 region is CASSLIGRTGANVLTF. CDR3 DNA: TGTGCCAGCAGCTTAATAGGCCGCACTGGGGCCAACGTCCTGACTTTC.

CDR3 bases: TGTGCCAGCAGCTCTCGACAGGGCCCCGTC. Protein: CASSSRQGPV. The chain has TRBV9 and TRBJ2-7; TRBD1 aligns across 7 bases. CDR1 is SGDLS and CDR2 is YYNGEE in the germline V gene. The CDR3 is 10 residues long.

This clone was counted only a few times. This sequence joins TRBV11-1 and TRBJ2-7; D is unclear. Germline CDR1 SGHAT, CDR2 FQDESV (reference sequence). The length of the CDR3 is 15 residues. Between the trimmed V and J ends, which lost 3 bases and 2 bases, there was a span of 14 bases. The CDR3 region has the DNA TGTGCCAGCAGCTTTCAAGCCGCCACCACCTACGAGCAGTACTTC. It specifies CASSFQAATTYEQYF.

The chain uses TRBV10-3 and TRBJ2-3; no clear D. The CDR3 runs to 12 residues. The germline V and J ends were trimmed by 10 bases and 1 base, with 9 bases remaining between them. The germline V gene encodes CDR1 ENHRY and CDR2 SYGVKD. The CDR3 sequence: CATSPGTDTQYF. The CDR3 bases are TGTGCCACGTCCCCTGGCACAGATACGCAGTATTTT.

This clone showed up just a few times. The chain uses TRBV7-2 and TRBJ2-5, with 9 bases lining up with TRBD2. Per the germline V gene, CDR1 is SGHTA and CDR2 is FQGNSA. This CDR3 has 14 residues. The V segment lost 5 bases and the J segment 2 bases; nucleotides outside the gene matches: 3. CDR3 DNA sequence: TGTGCCAGCAGCCGTCTAGCGGGGCAAGAGACCCAGTACTTC. Translated, it gives CASSRLAGQETQYF.

The CDR3 loop is CAITDGQGETQYF. Written as DNA, the CDR3 is TGTGCCATCACCGACGGACAGGGAGAGACCCAGTACTTC. The chain is built from TRBV10-3 and TRBJ2-5, with TRBD1 identical over 8 bases. CDR1 and CDR2 (germline): ENHRY, SYGVKD. The length of the CDR3 is 13 residues. J lost 4 bases, V lost 7 bases, and 5 bases had no gene match.

A few counts support this clone. The chain recombines TRBV5-4 with TRBJ2-3; D is ambiguous. Germline V lookup: CDR1 SGHNT, CDR2 YYREEE (reference sequence). Trimming took off 3 bases at V and 1 base at J, with 3 bases between the two ends. The CDR3 is 12 amino acids. The CDR3 is CASSSGTDTQYF. The DNA of the CDR3 is TGTGCCAGCAGCTCGGGCACAGATACGCAGTATTTT.

The sample holds a few counts of this clone. This sequence joins TRBV6-5 and TRBJ1-2; possibly TRBD1 for D (6 bases). The CDR3 spans 13 residues. V lost 6 bases and J lost 2, with 10 bases in between. Germline CDR1 reads MNHEY; CDR2 reads SVGAGI. CDR3 loop: CASRPQGNYGYTF. For the CDR3, the DNA is TGTGCCAGCAGACCTCAGGGGAACTATGGCTACACCTTC.

The V gene is TRBV15, the J gene TRBJ2-3, with a weak D call TRBD1 (5 bases). CDR3 length: 13 amino acids. The germline V gene has CDR1 LNHNV and CDR2 YYDKDF (reference sequence). Trimming left V 6 bases short and J 2 bases short, with 9 bases between. DNA for the CDR3: TGTGCCACCAGGCTCAGGGACACAGATACGCAGTATTTT. Translation gives CATRLRDTDTQYF. The whole variable domain, remainder taken from reference TRBV15 and TRBJ2-3, is DAMVIQNPRYQVTQFGKPVTLSCSQTLNHNVMYWYQQKSSQAPKLLFHYYDKDFNNEADTPDNFQSRRPNTSFCFLDIRSPGLGDTAMYLCATRLRDTDTQYFGPGTRLTVL.

The J gene is TRBJ1-1, the V gene TRBV6-6; D may be TRBD1 (5 bases). Germline V CDR1 and CDR2: MNHNY, SVGAGI (reference sequence). The V end lost 6 bases, the J end lost 8 bases, and 13 bases lay between the germline ends. This CDR3 spans 12 amino acids. The CDR3 reads CASRLSTAEAFF. The DNA of the CDR3 is TGTGCCAGCAGGCTATCGACAGCAGAAGCTTTCTTT.

This clone was seen ten or more times. Other DNA sequences of this sample code for an identical CDR3. V gene TRBV30 combines with J gene TRBJ2-1; D gene unclear. V lost 2 bases and J 0 bases, leaving 5 bases between the germline ends. Germline-derived CDR1 and CDR2 are GTSNPN and SVGIG (reference sequence). This CDR3 spans 13 amino acids. In nucleotides, the CDR3 is TGTGCCTGGAGTCGGAGCTCCTACAATGAGCAGTTCTTC. This sequence encodes CAWSRSSYNEQFF.

The chain combines TRBV28 with TRBJ1-2, with D hard to call. The germline V and J ends were trimmed by 6 bases and 4 bases, with 12 bases remaining between them. This CDR3 has 13 residues. The germline V gene encodes CDR1 MDHEN and CDR2 SYDVKM. The CDR3 reads CASRSGETYGYTF. The CDR3 DNA sequence: TGTGCCAGCAGGAGCGGGGAGACCTATGGCTACACCTTC.

The CDR3 reads CAGVGNEQFF. In DNA, the CDR3 is TGCGCGGGGGTAGGCAATGAGCAGTTCTTC. The gene calls are TRBV23-1 and TRBJ2-1; the D call may be TRBD1 or TRBD2 (5 bases each). TRBV23-1 is filed as an ORF, its function uncertain. The CDR3 is made up of 10 amino acids.

This rearrangement joins TRBV28 to TRBJ2-7; D is ambiguous. V was pared by 5 bases and J by 0 bases, with 8 bases between. This CDR3 contains 13 residues. CDR1 and CDR2 (germline): MDHEN, SYDVKM. CDR3 region: CASSPSSSYEQYV. CDR3 in DNA: TGTGCCAGCAGTCCGTCCAGCTCCTACGAGCAGTACGTC.

This clone occurred a few times. The chain carries TRBV5-1 and TRBJ2-1; 10 bases agree with TRBD1. Germline CDR1 SGHRS, CDR2 YFSETQ. With V trimmed by 0 bases and J by 7 bases, 4 bases remained unmatched. There are 15 residues in the CDR3. CDR3 DNA sequence: TGCGCCAGCAGCTTGGTTATGGGACAGGGGAATGAGCAGTTCTTC. Translating gives CASSLVMGQGNEQFF.

This rearrangement joins TRBV28 to TRBJ2-4, with D unclear. CDR3 length equals 15 residues. V was pared by 2 bases and J by 0 bases, with 8 bases between. Germline-derived CDR1 and CDR2 are MDHEN and SYDVKM. The CDR3: CASSLPGLAKNIQYF. DNA of the CDR3: TGTGCCAGCAGTTTACCCGGCTTAGCCAAAAACATTCAGTACTTC.

This clone was observed a few times. The rearrangement uses TRBV10-3 and TRBJ2-4; either TRBD1 or TRBD2 may fit D (6 bases each). V lost 6 bases and J lost 6, with 15 bases in between. The CDR3 consists of 14 residues. CDR1 ENHRY and CDR2 SYGVKD come from the germline V gene. The CDR3 coding sequence is TGTGCCATCAGCCCCCTCCCGGGGGCAAACATTCAGTACTTC. This sequence encodes CAISPLPGANIQYF.

In this sample, this clone turned up once. The gene calls are TRBV15 and TRBJ1-2; 7 bases are a match to TRBD1. CDR1 is LNHNV and CDR2 is YYDKDF in the germline V gene (reference sequence). This CDR3 is built from 15 residues. The V and J ends lost 8 bases and 3 bases, in that order; junction bases with no gene match: 12. The CDR3 region has the DNA TGTGCCACCGGGTCAGGGGGATTTCGGGACTATGGCTACACCTTC. Protein sequence: CATGSGGFRDYGYTF.

The chain recombines TRBV25-1 with TRBJ2-2; 8 bases agree with TRBD1. In germline, CDR1 is MGHDK, CDR2 SYGVNS. Trimming cost V 4 bases and J 1 base; bases outside gene matches: 5. This CDR3 comprises 16 residues. CDR3 DNA: TGTGCCAGCAGTGCAACCGGGACAGGGAACACCGGGGAGCTGTTTTTT. Amino acids: CASSATGTGNTGELFF.

This clone has just a few counts. The chain couples TRBV30 to TRBJ2-5; a weak D match, TRBD1 (6 bases). Germline CDR1 is GTSNPN and CDR2 is SVGIG (reference sequence). V lost 5 bases to trimming and J lost 5 bases, with 15 bases between them. There are 13 residues in the CDR3. CDR3 in DNA: TGTGCCTGGGGCCTAAGGGGGAGCGAGACCCAGTACTTC. This sequence encodes CAWGLRGSETQYF. The full variable domain, rest sourced from reference TRBV30 and TRBJ2-5, is SQTIHQWPATLVQPVGSPLSLECTVEGTSNPNLYWYRQAAGRGLQLLFYSVGIGQISSEVPQNLSASRPQDRQFILSSKKLLLSDSGFYLCAWGLRGSETQYFGPGTRLLVL.

The chain is built from TRBV23-1 and TRBJ2-1; TRBD1 matches at 10 bases. TRBV23-1 is an ORF; its function is uncertain. After removal of 7 bases from V and 0 bases from J, the junction contained 6 bases not matched to a gene. CDR3 length: 16 residues. The CDR3 coding sequence is TGCGCCAGCACTCGGGGACAGGGGAGCTCCTACAATGAGCAGTTCTTC. This sequence encodes CASTRGQGSSYNEQFF.

J is TRBJ1-1 and V is TRBV30; D call uncertain. V lost 2 bases and J lost 0, with 10 bases in between. This CDR3 region has 14 residues. CDR1 GTSNPN and CDR2 SVGIG come from the germline V gene (reference sequence). In DNA form, the CDR3 reads TGTGCCTGGAGTCGCCGAGGGATGAACACTGAAGCTTTCTTT. It is translated as CAWSRRGMNTEAFF.

For the CDR3, the DNA is TGTGCCAGCAGCCTAACTGACAGGACTAACTATGGCTACACCTTC. Translation: CASSLTDRTNYGYTF. J is TRBJ1-2 and V is TRBV4-2; D is perhaps TRBD1 (6 bases). With 4 bases removed from V and 0 bases from J, the gap between germline ends came to 12 bases. There are 15 residues in the CDR3. The V gene's germline CDR1 is LGHNA and CDR2 YNFKEQ.

This clone was counted between two and nine times. This chain uses TRBV7-3 with TRBJ1-1; D gene ambiguous. V lost 5 bases to trimming and J lost 1 base, with 14 bases between them. The CDR3 spans 15 residues. Germline values: CDR1 SGHTA, CDR2 FQGTGA. CDR3 nucleotides: TGTGCCAGCAGCCAAGTAGTGAACCAGAACACTGAAGCTTTCTTT. Translating it yields CASSQVVNQNTEAFF.

In this sample, this clone turned up a few times. This chain links TRBV9 with TRBJ2-2; no clear D. V gave up 7 bases and J gave up 6 bases, with 10 bases separating them. The CDR3 has 12 amino acids. Germline V gene lookup returns CDR1 SGDLS and CDR2 YYNGEE. DNA of the CDR3: TGTGCCAGCGGTGATCTGTCCGGGGAGCTGTTTTTT. Translation gives CASGDLSGELFF.

This clone has more than one count but fewer than ten. The CDR3: CASSMGATGGNEQFF. In nucleotides, the CDR3 is TGTGCCAGTAGTATGGGGGCGACAGGAGGTAATGAGCAGTTCTTC. The chain joins TRBV19 to TRBJ2-1; possible D gene TRBD1, 6 bases. Between the trimmed V and J ends, which lost 3 bases and 7 bases, there was a span of 16 bases. Germline V gene sequence: CDR1 LNHDA, CDR2 SQIVND (reference sequence). The length of the CDR3 is 15 residues.

The V call is TRBV6-1, the J call TRBJ2-3; TRBD1 might be the D (5 bases). CDR3 length equals 15 residues. Germline V gene sequence: CDR1 MNHNS, CDR2 SASEGT. Trimming left V 1 base short and J 5 bases short, with 13 bases between. The CDR3 region has the DNA TGTGCCAGCAGTGAAGGGGCAGGGTACGGAGATACGCAGTATTTT. This encodes CASSEGAGYGDTQYF.

This chain connects TRBV14 to TRBJ2-2; possibly TRBD1 for D (6 bases). The CDR3 length is 15 residues. Germline V gives CDR1 SGHDN, CDR2 FVKESK. V was clipped by 1 base and J by 4 bases, with 10 bases between them. The CDR3 DNA sequence: TGTGCCAGCAGCCAAGGCAGGGGATTCACCGGGGAGCTGTTTTTT. It translates to CASSQGRGFTGELFF.

This clone was observed a few times. The V and J genes are TRBV25-1 and TRBJ2-7; the D is unclear. V was pared by 10 bases and J by 8 bases, with 12 bases between. The CDR3 covers 10 residues. Germline V CDR1 and CDR2: MGHDK, SYGVNS. Here the CDR3 reads CATLEIQQYF. CDR3 DNA: TGTGCCACCCTCGAAATCCAGCAGTACTTC.

This clone was detected only a few times. The chain employs TRBV29-1 and TRBJ2-1, with 7 bases matching TRBD1. The CDR3 spans 19 residues. The V segment lost 0 bases and the J segment 8 bases; nucleotides outside the gene matches: 22. Germline V lookup: CDR1 SQVTM, CDR2 ANQGSEA. The CDR3 here is CSVEELTGSRQNIIYEQFF. CDR3 DNA: TGCAGCGTTGAAGAACTGACAGGGTCAAGGCAAAACATTATCTATGAGCAGTTCTTC.

This clone came up a few times. This chain connects TRBV4-1 to TRBJ2-1, with 8 bases that match TRBD2. Germline V gene lookup returns CDR1 MGHRA and CDR2 YSYEKL. There are 17 residues in the CDR3. V was clipped by 7 bases and J by 1 base; unmatched bases: 12. CDR3 region: CASIPSVLADSYNEQFF. The CDR3 nucleotides are TGCGCCAGCATCCCATCAGTACTAGCGGATTCCTACAATGAGCAGTTCTTC.

The genes are TRBV28 and TRBJ2-3; D not resolved. Trimming took 5 bases from V and 0 from J, leaving 12 bases between them. This CDR3 contains 15 residues. The germline V gene encodes CDR1 MDHEN and CDR2 SYDVKM. CDR3 amino acids: CASSPGGLSTDTQYF. Here the CDR3 DNA reads TGTGCCAGCAGTCCCGGTGGGCTGAGCACAGATACGCAGTATTTT.